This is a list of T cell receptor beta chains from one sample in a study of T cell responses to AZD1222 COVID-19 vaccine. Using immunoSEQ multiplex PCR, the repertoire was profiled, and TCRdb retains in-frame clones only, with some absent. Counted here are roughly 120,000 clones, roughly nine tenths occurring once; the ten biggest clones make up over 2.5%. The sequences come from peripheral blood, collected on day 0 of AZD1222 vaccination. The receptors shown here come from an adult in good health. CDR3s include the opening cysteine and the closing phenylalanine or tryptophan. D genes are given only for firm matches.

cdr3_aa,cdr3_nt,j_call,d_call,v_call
CASRPTSGKPAETQYF,TGTGCCAGCAGACCTACTAGCGGGAAACCCGCAGAGACCCAGTACTTC,TRBJ2-5,TRBD2,TRBV7-8
CASMGTGSSYEQYF,TGTGCCAGCATGGGGACAGGGAGCTCCTACGAGCAGTACTTC,TRBJ2-7,TRBD1,TRBV27
CASSKAVGSSYEQYF,TGTGCCAGCAGCAAAGCTGTGGGGAGCTCCTACGAGCAGTACTTC,TRBJ2-7,-,TRBV21-1
CASSEGTASGYTF,TGTGCCAGCAGCGAAGGGACAGCCTCGGGCTACACCTTC,TRBJ1-2,TRBD1,TRBV7-8
CASSSEDRPQVWAF,TGTGCCAGCAGCTCCGAGGACAGGCCACAGGTGTGGGCCTTC,TRBJ1-2,TRBD1,TRBV7-9
CASNELGPSGAYGYTF,TGTGCCAGCAATGAGCTTGGCCCGTCGGGTGCCTATGGCTACACCTTC,TRBJ1-2,-,TRBV2
CASSKGLSGRFYNEQFF,TGTGCCAGCAGCAAAGGGCTTAGCGGGAGGTTTTACAATGAGCAGTTCTTC,TRBJ2-1,-,TRBV21-1
CARSLDRDRVNYGYTF,TGTGCCAGAAGCTTGGACCGGGACAGGGTTAACTATGGCTACACCTTC,TRBJ1-2,TRBD1,TRBV5-3
CASSPPARDTDTQYF,TGTGCCAGCTCACCACCCGCGCGGGACACAGATACGCAGTATTTT,TRBJ2-3,-,TRBV18
CASSQDLAGVGEQYF,TGTGCCAGCAGCCAAGATCTAGCGGGAGTGGGCGAGCAGTACTTC,TRBJ2-7,TRBD2,TRBV4-2
CASSQEPSGTYEQYF,TGCGCCAGCAGCCAAGAACCTAGCGGGACCTACGAGCAGTACTTC,TRBJ2-7,TRBD2,TRBV4-1
CSARGTSNGYTF,TGCAGCGCCAGGGGGACCTCGAATGGCTACACCTTC,TRBJ1-2,TRBD1,TRBV29-1